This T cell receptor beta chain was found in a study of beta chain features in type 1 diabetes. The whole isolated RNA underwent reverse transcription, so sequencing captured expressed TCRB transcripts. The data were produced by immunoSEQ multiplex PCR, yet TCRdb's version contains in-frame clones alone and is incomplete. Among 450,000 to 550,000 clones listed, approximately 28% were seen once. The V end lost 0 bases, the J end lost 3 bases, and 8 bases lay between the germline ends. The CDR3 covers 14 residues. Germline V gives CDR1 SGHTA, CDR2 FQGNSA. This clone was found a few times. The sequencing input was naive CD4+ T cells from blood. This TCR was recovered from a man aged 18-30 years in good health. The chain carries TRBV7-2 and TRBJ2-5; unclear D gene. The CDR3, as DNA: TGTGCCAGCAGCTTAGCGGGCAGCGAAGAGACCCAGTACTTC. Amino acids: CASSLAGSEETQYF.